The 30 T cell receptor beta chains below were found in one sample sequenced in a study of cytomegalovirus exposure and HLA in healthy donors (dated by TCRdb to 2015 to 2018). The library was produced with the immunoSEQ multiplex PCR assay. A mixture of 60 forward primers for TCR Vbeta segments and 13 reverse primers for TCR Jbeta segments was used in the multiplex PCR. As stored in TCRdb, this immuneACCESS dataset retains in-frame rearrangements with V and J assigned. A fraction of the clones does not appear; measured against another copy, unresolved V genes explain less than half of the discrepancy, and the remainder lacks a known reason. The table for this sample lists approximately 100,000 clones; more than 60% of them were counted only once. The top ten clonotypes cover approximately 3.7% of the sample. Sample: PBMCs. These receptors all stem from a man in his sixties in good health and CMV-seronegative.

The gene calls are TRBV5-1 and TRBJ1-2, with a possible D match to TRBD1 (5 bases). Germline CDR1 SGHRS, CDR2 YFSETQ. Trimming took 0 bases from V and 4 from J, leaving 10 bases between them. The CDR3 is made up of 14 amino acids. CDR3: CASSLEGPSYGYTF. Here the CDR3 DNA reads TGCGCCAGCAGCTTGGAGGGGCCTTCCTATGGCTACACCTTC.

This chain links TRBV25-1 with TRBJ1-1; 8 bases map to TRBD1. Germline-derived CDR1 and CDR2 are MGHDK and SYGVNS. The CDR3 consists of 13 residues. V gave up 0 bases and J gave up 8 bases; unmatched junction bases: 2. CDR3 coding DNA: TGTGCCAGCAGTGAATACTGGACAGGGGAAGCTTTCTTT. This sequence encodes CASSEYWTGEAFF.

The chain employs TRBV20-1 and TRBJ2-3; D is ambiguous. The CDR3 covers 11 residues. CDR1 is DFQATT, CDR2 SNEGSKA, per germline (reference sequence). The CDR3 nucleotides read TGCGCTACAGCCCGCACAGATACGCAGTATTTT. Its translation is CATARTDTQYF.

The chain is built from TRBV7-9 and TRBJ1-1; 8 nucleotides line up with TRBD1. Germline V gives CDR1 SEHNR, CDR2 FQNEAQ (reference sequence). Trimming at V came to 2 bases and at J to 5 bases, leaving 4 bases not matched to a gene. CDR3 length: 14 residues. CDR3 DNA: TGTGCCAGCAGCTTAACAGGGGGACGGACTGAAGCTTTCTTT. Protein sequence: CASSLTGGRTEAFF. Filled out from reference TRBV7-9 and TRBJ1-1, the complete variable domain reads DTGVSQNPRHKITKRGQNVTFRCDPISEHNRLYWYRQTLGQGPEFLTYFQNEAQLEKSRLLSDRFSAERPKGSFSTLEIQRTEQGDSAMYLCASSLTGGRTEAFFGQGTRLTVV.

This sequence joins TRBV14 and TRBJ2-1; 13 bases line up with TRBD2. The CDR3 consists of 16 residues. CDR1 and CDR2 from the germline V gene are SGHDN and FVKESK. With V trimmed by 5 bases and J by 6 bases, 7 bases remained unmatched. The DNA of the CDR3 is TGTGCCAGCAGCTTTCGACTAGCGGGGGGACTCAATGAGCAGTTCTTC. This encodes CASSFRLAGGLNEQFF. Combining the CDR3 with reference TRBV14 and TRBJ2-1 gives the whole variable domain EAGVTQFPSHSVIEKGQTVTLRCDPISGHDNLYWYRRVMGKEIKFLLHFVKESKQDESGMPNNRFLAERTGGTYSTLKVQPAELEDSGVYFCASSFRLAGGLNEQFFGPGTRLTVL.

The chain combines TRBV28 with TRBJ2-5; TRBD2 agrees at 8 bases. The CDR3 is made up of 14 amino acids. Looked up from germline, CDR1 is MDHEN and CDR2 is SYDVKM. The trim removed 3 bases at V and 2 bases at J, leaving 2 bases unmatched. The CDR3: CASSFPGGQETQYF. The CDR3, as DNA: TGTGCCAGCAGTTTTCCGGGGGGGCAAGAGACCCAGTACTTC.

This rearrangement joins TRBV18 to TRBJ1-2, with TRBD1 identical over 10 bases. Unmatched junction bases numbered 6, after V lost 0 bases and J lost 2 bases. There are 17 residues in the CDR3. CDR1 is KGHSH, CDR2 LQKENI, per germline. The CDR3 region is CASSPPKTGGMNYGYTF. The CDR3 nucleotides are TGTGCCAGCTCACCACCTAAGACAGGGGGCATGAACTATGGCTACACCTTC.

This chain uses TRBV5-6 with TRBJ1-5; TRBD1 aligns across 7 bases. Per the germline V gene, CDR1 is SGHDT and CDR2 is YYEEEE. There are 15 residues in the CDR3. V shed 3 bases and J 3 bases; nucleotides not matched to a gene: 6. CDR3 protein: CASSSQGGYNQPQHF. CDR3 sequence (DNA): TGTGCCAGCAGCTCGCAGGGGGGTTACAATCAGCCCCAGCATTTT.

The chain recombines TRBV6-5 with TRBJ2-2, with TRBD1 as a possible D gene (6 bases). The CDR3 runs 14 residues. Between the trimmed V and J ends, which lost 2 bases and 4 bases, there was a span of 8 bases. Per the germline V gene, CDR1 is MNHEY and CDR2 is SVGAGI. CDR3 residues: CASSYGGPTGELFF. DNA for the CDR3: TGTGCCAGCAGTTACGGGGGCCCCACCGGGGAGCTGTTTTTT.

The rearrangement uses TRBV6-1 and TRBJ2-5, with D possibly TRBD1 on 5 matching bases. Trimming pared 1 base from V and 3 bases from J, leaving 12 bases between. Germline CDR1 is MNHNS and CDR2 is SASEGT. The CDR3 covers 15 residues. CDR3 nucleotide sequence: TGTGCCAGCAGTGAAGGTCCCGTAGGGGAAGAGACCCAGTACTTC. Encoded protein: CASSEGPVGEETQYF.

The rearrangement joins TRBV7-9 to TRBJ2-7, with TRBD1 identical over 7 bases. Germline CDR1 SEHNR, CDR2 FQNEAQ (reference sequence). The CDR3 is 15 residues long. V shed 4 bases, J shed 0 bases, and the junction held 6 bases outside the gene matches. For the CDR3, the DNA is TGTGCCAGCAGCTCCGGACAGGACCACTCCTACGAGCAGTACTTC. This encodes CASSSGQDHSYEQYF. Supplemented by reference TRBV7-9 and TRBJ2-7, the full variable domain reads DTGVSQNPRHKITKRGQNVTFRCDPISEHNRLYWYRQTLGQGPEFLTYFQNEAQLEKSRLLSDRFSAERPKGSFSTLEIQRTEQGDSAMYLCASSSGQDHSYEQYFGPGTRLTVT.

The chain links TRBV6-4 to TRBJ2-1; the match to TRBD1 covers 12 bases. This CDR3 contains 15 residues. Germline CDR1 reads MRHNA; CDR2 reads SNTAGT. The junction had 7 bases not matched to a gene; V was cut back by 5 bases and J by 8 bases. CDR3: CASSQRDRGRYEQFF. The DNA of the CDR3 is TGTGCCAGCAGTCAGAGGGACAGGGGGCGTTATGAGCAGTTCTTC.

The chain joins TRBV2 to TRBJ2-5, with 8 positions matching TRBD2. Germline lookup yields CDR1 SNHLY and CDR2 FYNNEI. The V and J ends lost 4 bases and 4 bases, in that order; junction bases with no gene match: 8. The CDR3 sequence is 15 residues long. The DNA for the CDR3 is TGTGCCAGCAGTGCTACGACTAGCGCAGGAGAGACCCAGTACTTC. This gives the protein CASSATTSAGETQYF.

The chain combines TRBV7-2 with TRBJ2-1; 8 positions agree with TRBD1. The CDR3 spans 14 residues. From germline, CDR1 is SGHTA and CDR2 FQGNSA. V gave up 5 bases and J gave up 7 bases; unmatched junction bases: 7. The CDR3 region has the DNA TGTGCCAGCAGCCTGGGACAGGACCGGAATGAGCAGTTCTTC. Its translation: CASSLGQDRNEQFF.

This clone was counted only a few times. This chain joins TRBV6-1 and TRBJ2-3; possibly TRBD2 for D (5 bases). Trimming took 5 bases from V and 2 from J, leaving 14 bases between them. This CDR3 contains 15 residues. Germline CDR1 reads MNHNS; CDR2 reads SASEGT. The CDR3 sequence is CASSSQRGITDTQYF. DNA of the CDR3: TGTGCCAGCAGTAGCCAACGGGGAATCACAGATACGCAGTATTTT.

The V and J genes are TRBV2 and TRBJ2-5; 7 positions match TRBD2. The CDR3 length is 13 residues. V shed 5 bases and J 6 bases; nucleotides not matched to a gene: 6. Germline CDR1 and CDR2: SNHLY and FYNNEI. For the CDR3, the DNA is TGTGCCAGCAGTTCGGGACTACGACAGACCCAGTACTTC. This gives the protein CASSSGLRQTQYF.

The rearrangement uses TRBV7-9 and TRBJ2-5; 8 positions match TRBD2. The CDR3 is 15 amino acids. Germline V CDR1 and CDR2: SEHNR, FQNEAQ (reference sequence). The ends lost 2 bases at V and 7 bases at J; junction bases unmatched: 9. The CDR3 nucleotides read TGTGCCAGCAGCTTAACTAGCGGATTAGGTCGGACCCAGTACTTC. Translation: CASSLTSGLGRTQYF.

The J gene is TRBJ1-2, the V gene TRBV11-2, with D unclear. The CDR3 length is 15 residues. V was trimmed by 0 bases and J by 2 bases, leaving 10 bases between them. The germline V gene encodes CDR1 SGHAT and CDR2 FQNNGV. The CDR3 nucleotides read TGTGCCAGCAGCTTAGATCTGACACTCAACTATGGCTACACCTTC. It specifies CASSLDLTLNYGYTF.

V is TRBV5-6 and J is TRBJ2-7, with 8 bases matching TRBD2. Unmatched junction bases numbered 3, after V lost 1 base and J lost 0 bases. The CDR3 contains 15 residues. The germline V gene has CDR1 SGHDT and CDR2 YYEEEE. The CDR3: CASSLIAGSSYEQYF. CDR3 coding DNA: TGTGCCAGCAGCTTGATAGCGGGGAGCTCCTACGAGCAGTACTTC.

The genes are TRBV6-1 and TRBJ1-3; D is uncertain. The CDR3 is 14 amino acids. Trimming shortened V by 6 bases and J by 0 bases, and 9 bases separated the two germline ends. CDR1 MNHNS and CDR2 SASEGT come from the germline V gene. CDR3 nucleotides: TGTGCCAGCAGGATCACTCACTCTGGAAACACCATATATTTT. Encoded protein: CASRITHSGNTIYF.

CDR3 DNA: TGTGCCAGCAGTCCCAATGTCAGGGAGGAATACACCATATATTTT. Its protein is CASSPNVREEYTIYF. V gene TRBV28 combines with J gene TRBJ1-3, with D maybe TRBD1 (5 bases). CDR1 and CDR2 (germline): MDHEN, SYDVKM. The length of the CDR3 is 15 residues. The V end was cut by 5 bases, the J end by 8 bases, with 19 bases between.

This clone was seen a handful of times. This chain joins TRBV29-1 and TRBJ2-2; TRBD2 might be the D (6 bases). Germline CDR1 reads SQVTM; CDR2 reads ANQGSEA. Trimming pared 6 bases from V and 6 bases from J, leaving 17 bases between. The CDR3 is 14 amino acids. CDR3 sequence (DNA): TGCAGCGTCGTCGTCGGAGGGCGGGCCGGGGAGCTGTTTTTT. Residues: CSVVVGGRAGELFF.

J is TRBJ2-5 and V is TRBV7-2; 7 bases line up with TRBD1. In germline, CDR1 is SGHTA, CDR2 FQGNSA. CDR3 length: 15 amino acids. J lost 2 bases, V lost 2 bases, and 5 bases had no gene match. The chain's CDR3 is CASSLLPGQQETQYF. CDR3 bases: TGTGCCAGCAGCTTATTACCGGGACAGCAAGAGACCCAGTACTTC.

The chain uses TRBV7-9 and TRBJ1-1; D not resolved. CDR1 is SEHNR and CDR2 is FQNEAQ in the germline V gene (reference sequence). The V end was cut by 6 bases, the J end by 7 bases, with 15 bases between. CDR3 length: 13 amino acids. The CDR3 sequence: CASRPATRFEAFF. DNA for the CDR3: TGTGCCAGCAGACCAGCTACCAGGTTTGAAGCTTTCTTT. Full variable domain (rest looked up from reference TRBV7-9 and TRBJ1-1): DTGVSQNPRHKITKRGQNVTFRCDPISEHNRLYWYRQTLGQGPEFLTYFQNEAQLEKSRLLSDRFSAERPKGSFSTLEIQRTEQGDSAMYLCASRPATRFEAFFGQGTRLTVV.

The gene calls are TRBV7-2 and TRBJ1-1; D is unresolved. CDR3 length equals 13 residues. The germline V gene encodes CDR1 SGHTA and CDR2 FQGNSA. V gave up 5 bases and J gave up 3 bases, with 10 bases separating them. This CDR3 reads CASSRPGYTEAFF. The DNA for the CDR3 is TGTGCCAGCAGCCGTCCAGGATACACTGAAGCTTTCTTT. Together with reference TRBV7-2 and TRBJ1-1, the CDR3 gives the full variable domain: GAGVSQSPSNKVTEKGKDVELRCDPISGHTALYWYRQSLGQGLEFLIYFQGNSAPDKSGLPSDRFSAERTGGSVSTLTIQRTQQEDSAVYLCASSRPGYTEAFFGQGTRLTVV.

CDR3 loop: CASSLALGARDQPQHF. The CDR3, as DNA: TGTGCCAGCAGCTTAGCTCTGGGGGCGAGGGATCAGCCCCAGCATTTT. The genes are TRBV11-2 and TRBJ1-5; weak D call: TRBD1 (6 bases). This CDR3 spans 16 amino acids. Per germline, CDR1 SGHAT and CDR2 FQNNGV. Trimming took 1 base from V and 5 from J, leaving 15 bases between them.

V is TRBV11-1 and J is TRBJ2-3; 14 nucleotides align to TRBD2. Trimming at V came to 6 bases and at J to 5 bases, leaving 4 bases not matched to a gene. CDR1 is SGHAT and CDR2 is FQDESV in the germline V gene (reference sequence). The CDR3 sequence is 15 residues long. The CDR3 spells CASSRTSGGLDTQYF. In DNA form, the CDR3 reads TGTGCCAGCAGTCGGACTAGCGGGGGGTTAGATACGCAGTATTTT.

This clone has a single count. V is TRBV5-6 and J is TRBJ1-2, with 8 bases matching TRBD1. The CDR3 sequence is 11 residues long. V was clipped by 3 bases and J by 8 bases; unmatched bases: 0. Germline V lookup: CDR1 SGHDT, CDR2 YYEEEE. The CDR3 nucleotides read TGTGCCAGCAGCTCAGGGGGCGGCTACACCTTC. It translates to CASSSGGGYTF.

The chain combines TRBV19 with TRBJ2-4; D perhaps matches TRBD2 (6 bases). CDR1 is LNHDA and CDR2 is SQIVND in the germline V gene (reference sequence). The CDR3 spans 13 residues. V gave up 4 bases and J gave up 13 bases, with 17 bases separating them. CDR3 sequence reads: CASSTMVGEVQYF. The CDR3, as DNA: TGTGCCAGTAGTACCATGGTGGGGGAGGTACAGTACTTC.

The chain carries TRBV2 and TRBJ2-3; TRBD2 agrees at 8 bases. The germline CDR1 and CDR2 sequences are SNHLY and FYNNEI. J was trimmed by 5 bases and V by 6 bases; bases with no gene match: 7. The CDR3 totals 14 residues. CDR3 loop: CASSRGGPEDTQYF. CDR3 nucleotides: TGTGCCAGCAGCCGGGGGGGCCCCGAAGATACGCAGTATTTT.